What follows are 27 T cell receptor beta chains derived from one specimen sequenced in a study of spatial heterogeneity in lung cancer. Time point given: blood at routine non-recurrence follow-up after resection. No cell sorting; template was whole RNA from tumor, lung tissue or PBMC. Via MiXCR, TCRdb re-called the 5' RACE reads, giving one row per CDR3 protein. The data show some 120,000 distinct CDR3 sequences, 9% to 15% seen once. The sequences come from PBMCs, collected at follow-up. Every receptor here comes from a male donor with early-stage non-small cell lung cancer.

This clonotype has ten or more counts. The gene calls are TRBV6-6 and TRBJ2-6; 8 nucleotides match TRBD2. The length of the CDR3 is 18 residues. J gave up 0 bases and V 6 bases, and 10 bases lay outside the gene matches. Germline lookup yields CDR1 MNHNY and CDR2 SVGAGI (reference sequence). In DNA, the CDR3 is TGTGCCAGCAGCGACCAACTAGCGGAAAGCTCTGGGGCCAACGTCCTGACTTTC. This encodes CASSDQLAESSGANVLTF.

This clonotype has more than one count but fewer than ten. The CDR3 nucleotides are TGTGCCACCAGCCCACAGGGAGTCACGCAGTATTTT. Its protein is CATSPQGVTQYF. This rearrangement joins TRBV24-1 to TRBJ2-3; possibly TRBD1 for D (6 bases). Deletions cut 7 bases from V and 9 bases from J, with 13 bases between. The CDR3 is 12 residues long. The germline CDR1 and CDR2 sequences are KGHDR and SFDVKD.

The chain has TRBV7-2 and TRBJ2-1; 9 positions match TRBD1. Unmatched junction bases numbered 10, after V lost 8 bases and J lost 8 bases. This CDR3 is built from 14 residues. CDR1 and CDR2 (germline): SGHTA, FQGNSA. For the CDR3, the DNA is TGTGCCAGCTCCCAGGACAGGGGCTCGGATGAGCAGTTCTTC. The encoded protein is CASSQDRGSDEQFF.

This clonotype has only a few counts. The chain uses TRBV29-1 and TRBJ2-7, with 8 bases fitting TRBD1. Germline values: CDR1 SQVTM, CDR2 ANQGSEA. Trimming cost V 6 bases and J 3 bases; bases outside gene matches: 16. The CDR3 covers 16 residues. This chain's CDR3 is CSVSSPPGQALYEQYF. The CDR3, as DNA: TGCAGCGTCAGTTCCCCCCCGGGACAGGCCCTCTACGAGCAGTACTTC.

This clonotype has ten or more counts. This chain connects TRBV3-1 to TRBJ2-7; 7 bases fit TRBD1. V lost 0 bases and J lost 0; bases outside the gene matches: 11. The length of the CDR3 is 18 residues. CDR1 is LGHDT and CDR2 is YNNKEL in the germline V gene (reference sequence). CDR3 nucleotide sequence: TGTGCCAGCAGCCAAGAGCCTCGAGACAGGGATTTCTCCTACGAGCAGTACTTC. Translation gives CASSQEPRDRDFSYEQYF.

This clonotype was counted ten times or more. The CDR3 DNA reads as TGTGCCAGCAGCTTAGGGGTATTCTACGAGCAGTACTTC. Residues: CASSLGVFYEQYF. The chain employs TRBV7-3 and TRBJ2-7; D is unclear. This CDR3 contains 13 residues. V gave up 2 bases and J gave up 3 bases, with 8 bases separating them. Germline CDR1 and CDR2: SGHTA and FQGTGA.

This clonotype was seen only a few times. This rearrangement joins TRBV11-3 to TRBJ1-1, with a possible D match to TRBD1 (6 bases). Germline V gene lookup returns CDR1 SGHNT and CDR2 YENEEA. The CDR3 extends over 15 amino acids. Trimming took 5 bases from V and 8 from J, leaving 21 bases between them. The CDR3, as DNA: TGTGCCAGCAGCGTGGGGGGCACAGCATATCAGGAAGCTTTCTTT. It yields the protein CASSVGGTAYQEAFF.

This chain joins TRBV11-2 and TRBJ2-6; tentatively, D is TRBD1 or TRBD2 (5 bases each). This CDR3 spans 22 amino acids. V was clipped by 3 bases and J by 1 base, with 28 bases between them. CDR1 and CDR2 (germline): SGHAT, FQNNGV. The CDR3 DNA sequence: TGTGCCAGCAGCTTGATCCGGGGCCCCCCCCGTGGCACCAGGTCTGGGGCCAACGTCCTGACTTTC. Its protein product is CASSLIRGPPRGTRSGANVLTF.

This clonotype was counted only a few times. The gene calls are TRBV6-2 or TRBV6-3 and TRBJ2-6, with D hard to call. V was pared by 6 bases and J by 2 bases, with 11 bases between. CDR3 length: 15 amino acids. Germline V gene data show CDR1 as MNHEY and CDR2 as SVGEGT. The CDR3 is CASSLLGPGANVLTF. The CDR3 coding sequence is TGTGCCAGCAGCCTTCTGGGTCCTGGGGCCAACGTCCTGACTTTC.

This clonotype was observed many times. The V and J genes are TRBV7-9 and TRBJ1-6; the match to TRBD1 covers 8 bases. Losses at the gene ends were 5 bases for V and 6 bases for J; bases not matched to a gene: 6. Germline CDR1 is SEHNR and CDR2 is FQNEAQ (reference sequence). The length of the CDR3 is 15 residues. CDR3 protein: CASSNRTGLNSPLHF. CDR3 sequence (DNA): TGTGCCAGCAGCAATCGGACAGGGCTTAATTCACCCCTCCACTTT. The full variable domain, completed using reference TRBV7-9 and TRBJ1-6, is DTGVSQNPRHKITKRGQNVTFRCDPISEHNRLYWYRQTLGQGPEFLTYFQNEAQLEKSRLLSDRFSAERPKGSFSTLEIQRTEQGDSAMYLCASSNRTGLNSPLHFGNGTRLTVT.

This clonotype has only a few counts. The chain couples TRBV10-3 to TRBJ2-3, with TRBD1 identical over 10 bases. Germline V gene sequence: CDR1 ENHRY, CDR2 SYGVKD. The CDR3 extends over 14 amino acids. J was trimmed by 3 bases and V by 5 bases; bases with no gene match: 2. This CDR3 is CAISRQGATDTQYF. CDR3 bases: TGTGCCATCAGTCGACAGGGGGCTACAGATACGCAGTATTTT.

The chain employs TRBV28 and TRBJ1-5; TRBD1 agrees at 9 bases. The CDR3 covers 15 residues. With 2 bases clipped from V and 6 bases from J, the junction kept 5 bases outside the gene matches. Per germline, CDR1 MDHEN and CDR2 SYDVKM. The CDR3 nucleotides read TGTGCCAGCAGTTTAGCCGACAGGGGGGGTCAGCCCCAGCATTTT. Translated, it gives CASSLADRGGQPQHF. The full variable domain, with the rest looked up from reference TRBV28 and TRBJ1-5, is DVKVTQSSRYLVKRTGEKVFLECVQDMDHENMFWYRQDPGLGLRLIYFSYDVKMKEKGDIPEGYSVSREKKERFSLILESASTNQTSMYLCASSLADRGGQPQHFGDGTRLSIL.

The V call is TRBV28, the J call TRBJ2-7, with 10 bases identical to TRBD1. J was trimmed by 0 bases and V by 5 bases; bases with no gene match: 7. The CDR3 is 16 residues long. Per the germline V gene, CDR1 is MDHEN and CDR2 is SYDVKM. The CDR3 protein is CASSRPGTGVSYEQYF. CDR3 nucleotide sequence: TGTGCCAGCAGTCGCCCCGGGACAGGGGTCTCCTACGAGCAGTACTTC.

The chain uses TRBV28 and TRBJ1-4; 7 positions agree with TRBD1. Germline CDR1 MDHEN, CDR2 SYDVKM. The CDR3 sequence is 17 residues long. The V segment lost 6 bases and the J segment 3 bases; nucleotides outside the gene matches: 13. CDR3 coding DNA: TGTGCCAGCAGCCTCGGACAGGTCCGAAGGGCTAATGAAAAACTGTTTTTT. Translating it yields CASSLGQVRRANEKLFF.

The CDR3 sequence: CASSPRQGARGEQYF. The CDR3 nucleotides are TGTGCCAGCAGTCCCCGGCAGGGGGCTCGGGGAGAGCAGTACTTC. The V and J genes are TRBV27 and TRBJ2-7, with 8 positions matching TRBD1. Trimming removed 5 bases from V and 7 bases from J; junction bases left unmatched: 13. The V gene's germline CDR1 is MNHEY and CDR2 SMNVEV (reference sequence). CDR3 length equals 15 residues.

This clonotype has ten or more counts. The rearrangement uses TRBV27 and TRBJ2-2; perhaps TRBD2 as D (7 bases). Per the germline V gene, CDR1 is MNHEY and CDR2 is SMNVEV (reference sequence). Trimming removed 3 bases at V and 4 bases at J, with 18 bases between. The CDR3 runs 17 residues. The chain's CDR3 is CASSFIRGASSTGELFF. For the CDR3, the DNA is TGTGCCAGCAGTTTCATACGGGGGGCCAGTTCCACCGGGGAGCTGTTTTTT.

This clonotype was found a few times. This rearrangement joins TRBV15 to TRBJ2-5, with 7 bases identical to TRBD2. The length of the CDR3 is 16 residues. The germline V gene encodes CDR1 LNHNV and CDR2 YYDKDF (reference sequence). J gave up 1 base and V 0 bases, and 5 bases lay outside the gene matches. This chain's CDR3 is CATSRDEAGTQETQYF. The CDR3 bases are TGTGCCACCAGCAGAGATGAAGCGGGGACCCAAGAGACCCAGTACTTC.

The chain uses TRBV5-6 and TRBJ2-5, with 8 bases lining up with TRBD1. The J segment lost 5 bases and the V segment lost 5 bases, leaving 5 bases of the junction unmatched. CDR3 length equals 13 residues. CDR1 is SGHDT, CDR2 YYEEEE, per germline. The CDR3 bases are TGTGCCAGCAGTCTCAGGGGGCGGGAGACCCAGTACTTC. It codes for CASSLRGRETQYF.

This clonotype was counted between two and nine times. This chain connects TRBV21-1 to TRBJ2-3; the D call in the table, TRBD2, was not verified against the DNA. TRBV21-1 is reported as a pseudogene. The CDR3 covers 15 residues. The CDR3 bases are TGTGCCAGCAGCAACCTAGCGGGGGTCACAGATACGCAGTATTTT. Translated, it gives CASSNLAGVTDTQYF.

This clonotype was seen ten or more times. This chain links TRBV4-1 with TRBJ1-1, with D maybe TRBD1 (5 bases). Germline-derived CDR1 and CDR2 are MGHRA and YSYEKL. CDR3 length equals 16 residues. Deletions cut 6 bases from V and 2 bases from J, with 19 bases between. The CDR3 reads CASSFSPGQPNTEAFF. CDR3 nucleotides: TGCGCCAGCAGTTTCAGCCCGGGGCAGCCTAACACTGAAGCTTTCTTT.

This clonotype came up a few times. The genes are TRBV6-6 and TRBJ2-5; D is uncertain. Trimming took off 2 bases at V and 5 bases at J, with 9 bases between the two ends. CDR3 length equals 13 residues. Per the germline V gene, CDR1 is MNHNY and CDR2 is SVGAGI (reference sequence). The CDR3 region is CASSYEFMETQYF. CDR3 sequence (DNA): TGTGCCAGCAGTTACGAGTTTATGGAGACCCAGTACTTC.

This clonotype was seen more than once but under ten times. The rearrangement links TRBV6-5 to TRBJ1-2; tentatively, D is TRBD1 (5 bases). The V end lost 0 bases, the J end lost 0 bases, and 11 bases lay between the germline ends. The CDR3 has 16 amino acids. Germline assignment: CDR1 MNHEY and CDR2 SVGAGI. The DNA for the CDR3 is TGTGCCAGCAGTTACTCGATCAGGGAATCTAACTATGGCTACACCTTC. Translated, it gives CASSYSIRESNYGYTF.

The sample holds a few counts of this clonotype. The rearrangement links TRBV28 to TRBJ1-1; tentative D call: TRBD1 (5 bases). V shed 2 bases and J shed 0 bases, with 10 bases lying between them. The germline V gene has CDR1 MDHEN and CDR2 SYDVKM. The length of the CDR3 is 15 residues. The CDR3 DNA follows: TGTGCCAGCAGTTTAAACAGGCGACTGAACACTGAAGCTTTCTTT. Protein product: CASSLNRRLNTEAFF. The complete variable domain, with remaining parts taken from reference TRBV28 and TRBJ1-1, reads DVKVTQSSRYLVKRTGEKVFLECVQDMDHENMFWYRQDPGLGLRLIYFSYDVKMKEKGDIPEGYSVSREKKERFSLILESASTNQTSMYLCASSLNRRLNTEAFFGQGTRLTVV.

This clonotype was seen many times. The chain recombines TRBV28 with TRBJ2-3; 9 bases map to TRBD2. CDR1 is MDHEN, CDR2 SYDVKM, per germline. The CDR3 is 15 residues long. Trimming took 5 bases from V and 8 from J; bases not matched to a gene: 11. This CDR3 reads CASSPQRGASVTQYF. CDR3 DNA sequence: TGTGCCAGCAGTCCCCAGCGGGGGGCCTCTGTTACGCAGTATTTT.

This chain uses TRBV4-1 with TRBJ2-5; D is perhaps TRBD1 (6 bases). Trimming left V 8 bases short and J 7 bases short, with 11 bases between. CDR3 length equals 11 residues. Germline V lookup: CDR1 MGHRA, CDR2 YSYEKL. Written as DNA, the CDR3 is TGCGCCAGCGGGGGCCCAGGGACCCAGTACTTC. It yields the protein CASGGPGTQYF.

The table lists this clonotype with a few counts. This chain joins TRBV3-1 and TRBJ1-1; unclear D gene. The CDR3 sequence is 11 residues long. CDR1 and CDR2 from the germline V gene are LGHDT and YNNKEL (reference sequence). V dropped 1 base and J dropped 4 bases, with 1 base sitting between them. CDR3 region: CASSQATEAFF. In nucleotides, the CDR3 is TGTGCCAGCAGCCAAGCCACTGAAGCTTTCTTT.

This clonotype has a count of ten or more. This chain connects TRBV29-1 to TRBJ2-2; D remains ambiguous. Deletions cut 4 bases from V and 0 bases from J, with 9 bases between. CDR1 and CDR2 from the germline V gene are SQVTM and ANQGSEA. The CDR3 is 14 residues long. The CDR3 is CSVGGDTNTGELFF. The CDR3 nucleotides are TGCAGCGTTGGTGGGGATACGAACACCGGGGAGCTGTTTTTT.